Below are 9 T cell receptor beta chains sequenced from a single sample in a study of cytomegalovirus exposure and HLA in healthy donors. The PCR made use of 60 Vbeta and 13 Jbeta primers. The table came from immunoSEQ multiplex PCR; TCRdb's copy has only in-frame clones and leaves some out. In the table there are about 200,000 clones, roughly 83% of which are singletons. Sequencing used PBMCs. The receptors here all came from a boy aged 2 to 9 in good health and CMV-seronegative.

This chain joins TRBV28 and TRBJ1-1, with D maybe TRBD1 (6 bases). The CDR3 sequence is 17 residues long. The V end lost 1 base, the J end lost 7 bases, and 22 bases lay between the germline ends. Per the germline V gene, CDR1 is MDHEN and CDR2 is SYDVKM. The CDR3 loop reads CASSLYEGGAKKGEAFF. The CDR3 DNA sequence: TGTGCCAGCAGTTTATACGAAGGGGGAGCAAAAAAGGGTGAAGCTTTCTTT.

The chain has TRBV19 and TRBJ2-7; perhaps TRBD2 as D (6 bases). Germline-derived CDR1 and CDR2 are LNHDA and SQIVND (reference sequence). V lost 3 bases and J lost 3, with 15 bases in between. The length of the CDR3 is 15 residues. CDR3 nucleotides: TGTGCCAGTAGTATCCCCGGGACTGGGATCTACGAGCAGTACTTC. It codes for CASSIPGTGIYEQYF.

V usage is TRBV7-9 and J usage is TRBJ1-5; D not resolved. V lost 4 bases and J 6 bases, leaving 7 bases between the germline ends. From germline, CDR1 is SEHNR and CDR2 FQNEAQ (reference sequence). The CDR3 contains 12 residues. CDR3 bases: TGTGCCAGCAGCTACCCGGGTCAGCCCCAGCATTTT. Encoded protein: CASSYPGQPQHF.

V usage is TRBV4-1 and J usage is TRBJ2-3, with 9 positions matching TRBD1. The germline V gene encodes CDR1 MGHRA and CDR2 YSYEKL. This CDR3 has 19 residues. J lost 0 bases, V lost 5 bases, and 15 bases had no gene match. CDR3 amino acids: CASSYTGTGSYQSTDTQYF. In nucleotides, the CDR3 is TGCGCCAGCAGCTACACCGGGACAGGGAGTTACCAAAGCACAGATACGCAGTATTTT.

This chain joins TRBV7-2 and TRBJ1-5; D call uncertain. V dropped 6 bases and J dropped 3 bases, with 15 bases sitting between them. The CDR3 runs 15 residues. Looked up from germline, CDR1 is SGHTA and CDR2 is FQGNSA. As DNA, the CDR3 is TGTGCCAGCAGTATGGTGGCAGGCCTCAATCAGCCCCAGCATTTT. It is translated as CASSMVAGLNQPQHF.

The chain couples TRBV25-1 to TRBJ1-5, with 10 bases lining up with TRBD1. Per the germline V gene, CDR1 is MGHDK and CDR2 is SYGVNS. Trimming at V came to 3 bases and at J to 9 bases, leaving 2 bases not matched to a gene. The CDR3 has 13 amino acids. The CDR3: CASSEDRGRPQHF. The CDR3 coding sequence is TGTGCCAGCAGTGAGGACAGGGGGAGGCCCCAGCATTTT.

This rearrangement joins TRBV19 to TRBJ2-7; tentative D call: TRBD1 (5 bases). V gave up 3 bases and J gave up 5 bases, with 11 bases separating them. CDR3 length: 13 amino acids. Per germline, CDR1 LNHDA and CDR2 SQIVND (reference sequence). The CDR3 nucleotides are TGTGCCAGTAGTATCGTAGGGGCCCACGAGCAGTACTTC. This encodes CASSIVGAHEQYF.

The rearrangement links TRBV6-1 to TRBJ2-7, with 7 bases fitting TRBD2. Looked up from germline, CDR1 is MNHNS and CDR2 is SASEGT. The CDR3 contains 15 residues. V gave up 5 bases and J gave up 9 bases; unmatched junction bases: 16. This chain's CDR3 is CASSQMRGLRGGQYF. In DNA, the CDR3 is TGTGCCAGCAGTCAAATGAGGGGACTACGAGGAGGGCAGTACTTC.

The rearrangement links TRBV4-1 to TRBJ2-7, with 7 nucleotides matching TRBD2. Trimming at V came to 3 bases and at J to 6 bases, leaving 8 bases not matched to a gene. Germline assignment: CDR1 MGHRA and CDR2 YSYEKL. This CDR3 has 14 amino acids. CDR3 bases: TGCGCCAGCAGCCAGAGCGGGGCACTCCCCGAGCAGTACTTC. Its protein product is CASSQSGALPEQYF.